This TCR beta chain emerged from a study of blood T cell repertoires in COVID-19. The junction had 6 bases not matched to a gene; V was cut back by 4 bases and J by 5 bases. The CDR3 is 16 amino acids. Germline CDR1 is SGHNT and CDR2 is YYREEE (reference sequence). Using immunoSEQ multiplex PCR, the repertoire was profiled, and TCRdb retains in-frame clones only, with some absent. The table records about 280,000 clones, about four fifths of them present only once. The sequencing input was PBMCs or T cells enriched from blood (not recorded which). The TCR originated in a man between 40 and 49 years old who had been exposed to COVID-19. This chain uses TRBV5-4 with TRBJ2-1; 13 bases agree with TRBD2. CDR3 sequence reads: CASSKGLAGQNNEQFF. For the CDR3, the DNA is TGTGCCAGCAGCAAGGGACTAGCGGGACAAAACAATGAGCAGTTCTTC.